The 12 T cell receptor beta chains below come from one sample, sequenced in a study of blood T cell repertoires in COVID-19. Produced via immunoSEQ multiplex PCR; TCRdb's table is partial and in-frame only. The sample carries some 260,000 clones, roughly 80% recorded once. The sample consisted of peripheral blood. Receptor source: a woman older than 75 with active or convalescent COVID-19.

The chain is built from TRBV5-4 and TRBJ2-1, with 11 nucleotides matching TRBD2. This CDR3 is built from 15 residues. V was pared by 2 bases and J by 7 bases, with 5 bases of the junction left unmatched. Germline V gene sequence: CDR1 SGHNT, CDR2 YYREEE (reference sequence). CDR3 DNA sequence: TGTGCCAGCAGCTTTAGCGGGAGGGCCAAGAATGAGCAGTTCTTC. This sequence encodes CASSFSGRAKNEQFF.

CDR3 bases: TGCGCCAGCAGCCCGAGACAGGGTACAGGAAACACCATATATTTT. Protein: CASSPRQGTGNTIYF. This chain joins TRBV5-1 and TRBJ1-3; 7 bases are a match to TRBD1. J lost 4 bases, V lost 4 bases, and 8 bases had no gene match. The CDR3 contains 15 residues. CDR1 is SGHRS, CDR2 YFSETQ, per germline.

V is TRBV2 and J is TRBJ1-5; 8 bases agree with TRBD1. From germline, CDR1 is SNHLY and CDR2 FYNNEI. V gave up 9 bases and J gave up 4 bases; unmatched junction bases: 8. This CDR3 spans 14 amino acids. The CDR3 protein is CARRDRPYNQPQHF. The CDR3 region has the DNA TGTGCCAGGAGGGACAGGCCGTATAATCAGCCCCAGCATTTT.

V usage is TRBV5-1 and J usage is TRBJ2-3; possibly TRBD1 for D (5 bases). Between the trimmed V and J ends, which lost 0 bases and 3 bases, there was a span of 14 bases. The length of the CDR3 is 16 residues. CDR1 and CDR2 from the germline V gene are SGHRS and YFSETQ. The DNA for the CDR3 is TGCGCCAGCAGCTTGGGGTCAGGGCACGGGACAGATACGCAGTATTTT. Its translation: CASSLGSGHGTDTQYF.

V gene TRBV7-2 combines with J gene TRBJ1-2, with 8 bases identical to TRBD1. The V gene's germline CDR1 is SGHTA and CDR2 FQGNSA. V trimming: 4 bases; J trimming: 5 bases; junction bases outside the gene matches: 9. This CDR3 is 15 amino acids long. The CDR3 loop is CASSSGTGRGYGYTF. DNA for the CDR3: TGTGCCAGCAGCTCAGGGACAGGAAGGGGATATGGCTACACCTTC.

The gene calls are TRBV28 and TRBJ2-1, with 10 bases matching TRBD2. The CDR3 has 15 residues. The J segment lost 7 bases and the V segment lost 4 bases, leaving 7 bases of the junction unmatched. The V gene's germline CDR1 is MDHEN and CDR2 SYDVKM. The CDR3 nucleotides are TGTGCCAGCAGTTCGCCAGCGGGAGGGGGGAATGAGCAGTTCTTC. Translated, it gives CASSSPAGGGNEQFF.

The chain combines TRBV28 with TRBJ2-4; TRBD1 matches at 7 bases. Germline values: CDR1 MDHEN, CDR2 SYDVKM. This CDR3 contains 16 residues. Germline trimming cut 1 base from V and 3 bases from J; bases unmatched to any gene: 6. The CDR3 sequence is CASSLSTGVDKNIQYF. The CDR3 nucleotides read TGTGCCAGCAGTTTATCAACAGGGGTTGACAAAAACATTCAGTACTTC.

The chain carries TRBV27 and TRBJ1-2; no reliable D call. Trimming left V 6 bases short and J 4 bases short, with 12 bases between. Per germline, CDR1 MNHEY and CDR2 SMNVEV (reference sequence). The CDR3 runs to 13 residues. In nucleotides, the CDR3 is TGTGCCAGCAGCCCAGCGCGATCCTATGGCTACACCTTC. As protein: CASSPARSYGYTF.

The chain employs TRBV5-1 and TRBJ2-6; no clear D. The germline V and J ends were trimmed by 4 bases and 3 bases, with 11 bases remaining between them. The germline V gene encodes CDR1 SGHRS and CDR2 YFSETQ. The CDR3 length is 15 residues. The CDR3 nucleotides are TGCGCCAGCAGCCCGCCCGGAGTTGGGGCCAACGTCCTGACTTTC. Protein product: CASSPPGVGANVLTF.

The V gene is TRBV30, the J gene TRBJ1-4; D is perhaps TRBD1 (5 bases). Germline CDR1 reads GTSNPN; CDR2 reads SVGIG (reference sequence). The germline V and J ends were trimmed by 5 bases and 10 bases, with 23 bases remaining between them. The CDR3 has 15 amino acids. CDR3 DNA sequence: TGTGCCTGGGGTCTTGGGGCCCTTAGGGGCGCAAAACTGTTTTTT. Amino acids: CAWGLGALRGAKLFF.

This clone was picked up one time. The V gene is TRBV7-2, the J gene TRBJ2-2; 8 nucleotides line up with TRBD1. The CDR3 sequence is 15 residues long. Germline V gene sequence: CDR1 SGHTA, CDR2 FQGNSA. J was trimmed by 4 bases and V by 1 base; bases with no gene match: 2. CDR3 in DNA: TGTGCCAGCAGCTTAGTACAGGGGGGCACCGGGGAGCTGTTTTTT. Protein product: CASSLVQGGTGELFF.

V gene TRBV6-5 combines with J gene TRBJ1-5, with 8 bases lining up with TRBD1. After removal of 4 bases from V and 2 bases from J, the junction contained 1 base not matched to a gene. The CDR3 is 14 residues long. In germline, CDR1 is MNHEY, CDR2 SVGAGI. CDR3 sequence (DNA): TGTGCCAGCAGTTCGACAGGGGGCAATCAGCCCCAGCATTTT. Amino acid sequence: CASSSTGGNQPQHF.